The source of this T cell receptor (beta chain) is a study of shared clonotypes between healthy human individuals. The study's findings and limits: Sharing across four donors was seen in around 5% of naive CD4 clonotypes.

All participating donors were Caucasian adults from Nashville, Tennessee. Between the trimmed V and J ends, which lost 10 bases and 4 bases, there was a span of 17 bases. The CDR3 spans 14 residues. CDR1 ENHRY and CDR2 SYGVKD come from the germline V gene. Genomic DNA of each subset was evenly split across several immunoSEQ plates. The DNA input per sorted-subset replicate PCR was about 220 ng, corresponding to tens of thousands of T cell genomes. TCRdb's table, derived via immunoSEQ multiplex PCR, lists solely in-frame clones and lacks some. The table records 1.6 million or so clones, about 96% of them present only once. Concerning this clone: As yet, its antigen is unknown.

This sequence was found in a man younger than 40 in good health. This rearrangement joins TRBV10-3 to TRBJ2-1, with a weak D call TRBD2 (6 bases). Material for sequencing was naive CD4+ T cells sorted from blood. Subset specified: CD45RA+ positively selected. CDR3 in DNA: TGTGCCACGAACGGGAAAGCGGGTTACAATGAGCAGTTCTTC. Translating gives CATNGKAGYNEQFF.